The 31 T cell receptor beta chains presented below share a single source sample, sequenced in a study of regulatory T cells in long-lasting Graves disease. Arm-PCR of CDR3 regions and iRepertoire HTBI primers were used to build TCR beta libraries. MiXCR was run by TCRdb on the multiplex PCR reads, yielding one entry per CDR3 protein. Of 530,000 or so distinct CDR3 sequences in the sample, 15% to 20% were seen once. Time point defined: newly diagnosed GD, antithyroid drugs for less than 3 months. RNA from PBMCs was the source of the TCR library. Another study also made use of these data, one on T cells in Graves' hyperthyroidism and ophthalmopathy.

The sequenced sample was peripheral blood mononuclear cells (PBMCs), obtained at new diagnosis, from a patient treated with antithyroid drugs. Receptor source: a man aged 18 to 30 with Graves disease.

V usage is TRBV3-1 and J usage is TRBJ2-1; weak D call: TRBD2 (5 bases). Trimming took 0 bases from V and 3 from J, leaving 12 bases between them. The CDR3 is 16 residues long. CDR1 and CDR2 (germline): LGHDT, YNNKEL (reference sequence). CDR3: CASSQDGRADYNEQFF. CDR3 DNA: TGTGCCAGCAGCCAAGACGGGCGGGCCGACTACAATGAGCAGTTCTTC.

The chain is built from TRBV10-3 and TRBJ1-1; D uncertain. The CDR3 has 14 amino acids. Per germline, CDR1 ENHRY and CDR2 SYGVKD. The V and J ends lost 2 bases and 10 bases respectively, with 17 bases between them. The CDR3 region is CAISEGPNSGGAFF. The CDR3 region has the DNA TGTGCCATCAGTGAGGGACCGAACTCTGGTGGAGCTTTCTTT.

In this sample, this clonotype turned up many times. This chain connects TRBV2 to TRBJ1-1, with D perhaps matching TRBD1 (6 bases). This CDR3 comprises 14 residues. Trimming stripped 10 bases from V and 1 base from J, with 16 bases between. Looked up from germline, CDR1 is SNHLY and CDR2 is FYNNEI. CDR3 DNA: TGTGCCACCAAAGGGGGGGGGCCGAACACTGAAGCTTTCTTT. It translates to CATKGGGPNTEAFF.

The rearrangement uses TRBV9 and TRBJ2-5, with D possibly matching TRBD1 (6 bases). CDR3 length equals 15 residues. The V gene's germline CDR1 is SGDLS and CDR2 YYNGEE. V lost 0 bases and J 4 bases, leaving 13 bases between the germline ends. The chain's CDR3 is CASSVEGHAGETQYF. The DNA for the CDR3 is TGTGCCAGCAGCGTAGAGGGACACGCGGGAGAGACCCAGTACTTC.

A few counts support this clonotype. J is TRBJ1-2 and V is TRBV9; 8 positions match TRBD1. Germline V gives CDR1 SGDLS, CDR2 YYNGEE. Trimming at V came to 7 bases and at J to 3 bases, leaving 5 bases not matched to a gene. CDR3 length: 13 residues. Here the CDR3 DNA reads TGTGCCAGCCGTGGACAGGGCCACTATGGCTACACCTTC. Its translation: CASRGQGHYGYTF.

CDR3 sequence: CASSPGLAALSSYNEQFF. CDR3 coding DNA: TGTGCCAGCAGCCCGGGACTAGCGGCCCTAAGCTCCTACAATGAGCAGTTCTTC. The chain couples TRBV27 to TRBJ2-1, with TRBD2 matching 11 bases. The V gene end was trimmed by 6 bases and the J gene end by 0 bases; junction bases not matched to a gene: 10. The CDR3 extends over 18 amino acids. CDR1 is MNHEY, CDR2 SMNVEV, per germline (reference sequence).

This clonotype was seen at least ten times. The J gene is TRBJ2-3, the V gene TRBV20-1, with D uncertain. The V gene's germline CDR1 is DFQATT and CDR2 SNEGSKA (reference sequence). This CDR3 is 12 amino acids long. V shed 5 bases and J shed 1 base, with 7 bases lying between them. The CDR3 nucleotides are TGCAGTGCTGGTAGAGGCACAGATACGCAGTATTTT. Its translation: CSAGRGTDTQYF.

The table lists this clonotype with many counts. This CDR3 reads CASSGLAGPRAYEQYF. In DNA, the CDR3 is TGTGCCAGCAGTGGACTAGCGGGCCCCAGGGCCTACGAGCAGTACTTC. The chain links TRBV2 to TRBJ2-7; 10 bases map to TRBD2. V lost 4 bases and J lost 2; bases outside the gene matches: 8. The germline V gene encodes CDR1 SNHLY and CDR2 FYNNEI. This CDR3 is built from 16 residues. The full variable domain, its missing parts supplied by reference TRBV2 and TRBJ2-7, is EPEVTQTPSHQVTQMGQEVILRCVPISNHLYFYWYRQILGQKVEFLVSFYNNEISEKSEIFDDQFSVERPDGSNFTLKIRSTKLEDSAMYFCASSGLAGPRAYEQYFGPGTRLTVT.

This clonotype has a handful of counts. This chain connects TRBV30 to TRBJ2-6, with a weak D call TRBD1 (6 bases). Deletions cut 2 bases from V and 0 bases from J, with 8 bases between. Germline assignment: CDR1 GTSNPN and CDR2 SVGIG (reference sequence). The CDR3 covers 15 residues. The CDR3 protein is CAWSLQGSGANVLTF. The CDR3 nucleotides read TGTGCCTGGAGTCTACAGGGCTCTGGGGCCAACGTCCTGACTTTC.

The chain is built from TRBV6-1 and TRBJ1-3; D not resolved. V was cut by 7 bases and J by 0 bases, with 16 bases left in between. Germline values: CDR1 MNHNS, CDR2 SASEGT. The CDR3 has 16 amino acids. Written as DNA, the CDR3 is TGTGCCAGCACTCCACAACGGGATCTCTCTGGAAACACCATATATTTT. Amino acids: CASTPQRDLSGNTIYF.

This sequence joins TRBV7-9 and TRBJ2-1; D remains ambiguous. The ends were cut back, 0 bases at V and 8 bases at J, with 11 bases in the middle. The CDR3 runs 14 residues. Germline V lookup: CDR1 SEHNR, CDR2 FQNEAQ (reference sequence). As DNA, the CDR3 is TGTGCCAGCAGCTTAGCAGCGAGAGTGGATGAGCAGTTCTTC. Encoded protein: CASSLAARVDEQFF.

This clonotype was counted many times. The CDR3 sequence is CASSWPAGTSGRTHETQYF. The CDR3 region has the DNA TGTGCCAGCAGTTGGCCGGCAGGGACTAGCGGGAGGACGCACGAGACCCAGTACTTC. This rearrangement joins TRBV28 to TRBJ2-5, with 15 bases identical to TRBD2. V lost 4 bases and J lost 5; bases outside the gene matches: 14. Germline assignment: CDR1 MDHEN and CDR2 SYDVKM. The CDR3 extends over 19 amino acids. The complete variable domain, with remaining parts taken from reference TRBV28 and TRBJ2-5, reads DVKVTQSSRYLVKRTGEKVFLECVQDMDHENMFWYRQDPGLGLRLIYFSYDVKMKEKGDIPEGYSVSREKKERFSLILESASTNQTSMYLCASSWPAGTSGRTHETQYFGPGTRLLVL.

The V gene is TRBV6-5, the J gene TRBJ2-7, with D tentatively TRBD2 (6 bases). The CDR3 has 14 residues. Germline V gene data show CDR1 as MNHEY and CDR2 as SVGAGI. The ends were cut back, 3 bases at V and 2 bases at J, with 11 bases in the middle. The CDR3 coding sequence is TGTGCCAGCAGTTATCAGAGACTAGCCTACGAGCAGTACTTC. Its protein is CASSYQRLAYEQYF.

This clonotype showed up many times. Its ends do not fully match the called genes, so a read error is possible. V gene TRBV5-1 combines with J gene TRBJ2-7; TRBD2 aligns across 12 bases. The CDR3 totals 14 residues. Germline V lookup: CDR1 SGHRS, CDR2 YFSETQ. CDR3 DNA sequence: TGCGCCAGCACCTTGACTAGCGGGAGCTACGAGCAGTACTTC. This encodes CASTLTSGSYEQYF.

CDR3 bases: TGTGCCAGCAGCCTATGGACGGGCACCGGGGAGCTGTTTTTT. Its protein is CASSLWTGTGELFF. The chain recombines TRBV4-2 with TRBJ2-2; no clear D gene. In germline, CDR1 is LGHNA, CDR2 YNFKEQ. The CDR3 runs to 14 residues. V lost 4 bases and J 4 bases, leaving 10 bases between the germline ends.

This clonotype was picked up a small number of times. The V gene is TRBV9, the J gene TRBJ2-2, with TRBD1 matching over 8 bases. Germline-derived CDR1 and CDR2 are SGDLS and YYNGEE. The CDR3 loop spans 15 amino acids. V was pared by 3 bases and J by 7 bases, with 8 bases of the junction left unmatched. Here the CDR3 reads CASSGEDRAYGELFF. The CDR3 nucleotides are TGTGCCAGCAGCGGAGAGGACAGGGCGTACGGGGAGCTGTTTTTT.

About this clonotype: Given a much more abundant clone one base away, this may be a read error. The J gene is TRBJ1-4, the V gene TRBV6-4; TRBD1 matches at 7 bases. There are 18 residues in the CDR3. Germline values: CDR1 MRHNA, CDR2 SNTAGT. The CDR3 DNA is TGTGCCAGCAGTGATACGAGGACAGGACGAGCAACTAATGAAAAACTGTCTTTT. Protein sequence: CASSDTRTGRATNEKLSF.

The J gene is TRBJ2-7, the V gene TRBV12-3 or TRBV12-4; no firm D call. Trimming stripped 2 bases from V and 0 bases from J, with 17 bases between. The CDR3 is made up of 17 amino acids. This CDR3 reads CASSLSRTTKNSYEQYF. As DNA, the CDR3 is TGTGCCAGCAGTTTATCAAGGACCACGAAAAACTCCTACGAGCAGTACTTC.

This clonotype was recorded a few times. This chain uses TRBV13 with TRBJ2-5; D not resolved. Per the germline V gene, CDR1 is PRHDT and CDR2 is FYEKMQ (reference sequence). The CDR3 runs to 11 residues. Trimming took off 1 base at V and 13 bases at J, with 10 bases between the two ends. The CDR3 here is CASSLDRRLYF. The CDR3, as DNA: TGTGCCAGCAGCTTAGACCGTCGGCTGTACTTC.

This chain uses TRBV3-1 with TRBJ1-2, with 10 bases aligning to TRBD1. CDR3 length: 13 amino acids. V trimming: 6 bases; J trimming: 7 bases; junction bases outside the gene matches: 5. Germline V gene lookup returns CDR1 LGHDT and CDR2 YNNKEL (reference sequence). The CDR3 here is CASRDRGSSGYTF. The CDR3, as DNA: TGTGCCAGCAGGGACAGGGGGTCTAGTGGCTACACCTTC. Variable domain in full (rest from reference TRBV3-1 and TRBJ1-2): DTAVSQTPKYLVTQMGNDKSIKCEQNLGHDTMYWYKQDSKKFLKIMFSYNNKELIINETVPNRFSPKSPDKAHLNLHINSLELGDSAVYFCASRDRGSSGYTFGSGTRLTVV.

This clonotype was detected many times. CDR3 nucleotide sequence: TGTGCCTGGAGTTACGGCGGGGCAGGCGAGCAGTACTTC. Translation: CAWSYGGAGEQYF. The chain couples TRBV30 to TRBJ2-7; TRBD2 is a possible D gene (6 bases). V lost 2 bases, J lost 6 bases, and 14 bases lay in between. The CDR3 extends over 13 amino acids. The V gene's germline CDR1 is GTSNPN and CDR2 SVGIG (reference sequence).

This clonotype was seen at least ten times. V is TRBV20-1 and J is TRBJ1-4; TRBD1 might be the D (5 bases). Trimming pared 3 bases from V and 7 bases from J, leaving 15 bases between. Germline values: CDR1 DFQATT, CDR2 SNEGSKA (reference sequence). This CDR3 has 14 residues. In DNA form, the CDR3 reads TGCAGTGCTAGCGACAGTGGGGGTAGTGAAAAACTGTTTTTT. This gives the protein CSASDSGGSEKLFF.

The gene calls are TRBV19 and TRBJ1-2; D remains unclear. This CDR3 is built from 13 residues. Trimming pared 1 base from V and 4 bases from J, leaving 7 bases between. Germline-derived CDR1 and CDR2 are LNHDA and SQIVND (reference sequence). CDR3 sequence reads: CASSIAARYGYTF. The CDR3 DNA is TGTGCCAGTAGTATAGCCGCCCGCTATGGCTACACCTTC.

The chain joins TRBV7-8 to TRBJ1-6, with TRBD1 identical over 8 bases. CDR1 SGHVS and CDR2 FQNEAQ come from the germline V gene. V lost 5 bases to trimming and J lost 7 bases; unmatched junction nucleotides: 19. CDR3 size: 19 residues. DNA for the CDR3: TGTGCCAGCAGCCCAGAGGATTCGTTCAGGGGGCTTCGGAATTCACCCCTCCACTTT. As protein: CASSPEDSFRGLRNSPLHF.

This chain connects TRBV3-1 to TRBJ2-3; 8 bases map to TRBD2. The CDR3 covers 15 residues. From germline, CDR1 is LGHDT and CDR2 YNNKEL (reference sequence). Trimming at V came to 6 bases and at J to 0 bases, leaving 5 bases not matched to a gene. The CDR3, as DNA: TGTGCCAGCAGAGGAAGCGGGAGAAGCACAGATACGCAGTATTTT. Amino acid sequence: CASRGSGRSTDTQYF.

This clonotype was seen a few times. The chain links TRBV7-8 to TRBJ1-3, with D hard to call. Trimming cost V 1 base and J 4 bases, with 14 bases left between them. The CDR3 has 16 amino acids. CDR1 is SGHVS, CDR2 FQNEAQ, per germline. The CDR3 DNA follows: TGTGCCAGCAGCTTAGAGAGGGTGCGCCGAGGAAACACCATATATTTT. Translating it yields CASSLERVRRGNTIYF.

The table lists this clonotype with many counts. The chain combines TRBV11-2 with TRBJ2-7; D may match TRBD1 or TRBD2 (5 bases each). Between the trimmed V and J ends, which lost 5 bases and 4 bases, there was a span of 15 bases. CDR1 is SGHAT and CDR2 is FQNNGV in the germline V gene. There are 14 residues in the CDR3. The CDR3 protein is CASSLGTRWYEQYF. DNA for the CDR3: TGTGCCAGCAGCCTTGGGACCCGTTGGTACGAGCAGTACTTC. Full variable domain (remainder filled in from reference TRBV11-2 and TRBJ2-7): EAGVAQSPRYKIIEKRQSVAFWCNPISGHATLYWYQQILGQGPKLLIQFQNNGVVDDSQLPKDRFSAERLKGVDSTLKIQPAKLEDSAVYLCASSLGTRWYEQYFGPGTRLTVT.

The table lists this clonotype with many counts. The CDR3 loop reads CASSPPGRGGNEQFF. As DNA, the CDR3 is TGTGCCAGCTCACCCCCGGGACGAGGGGGCAATGAGCAGTTCTTC. V and J are TRBV18 and TRBJ2-1; D might be TRBD1 (6 bases). This CDR3 region has 15 residues. Germline V lookup: CDR1 KGHSH, CDR2 LQKENI. The V end lost 3 bases, the J end lost 6 bases, and 15 bases lay between the germline ends.

The CDR3 bases are TGTGCCATCAGTAGAGAGGGGCTCCGGGTTGGCACAGATACGCAGTATTTT. Its protein is CAISREGLRVGTDTQYF. The J gene is TRBJ2-3, the V gene TRBV10-3; the D call may be TRBD1 or TRBD2 (5 bases each). Trimming shortened V by 5 bases and J by 1 base, and 19 bases separated the two germline ends. Looked up from germline, CDR1 is ENHRY and CDR2 is SYGVKD. This CDR3 contains 17 residues.

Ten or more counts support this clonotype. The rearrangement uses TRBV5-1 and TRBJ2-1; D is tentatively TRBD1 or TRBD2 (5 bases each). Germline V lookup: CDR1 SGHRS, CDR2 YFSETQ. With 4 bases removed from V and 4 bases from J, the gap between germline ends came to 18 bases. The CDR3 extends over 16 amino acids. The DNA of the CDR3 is TGCGCCAGCAGCCTAGGTGGCGGGCCAGGGTACAATGAGCAGTTCTTC. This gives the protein CASSLGGGPGYNEQFF.

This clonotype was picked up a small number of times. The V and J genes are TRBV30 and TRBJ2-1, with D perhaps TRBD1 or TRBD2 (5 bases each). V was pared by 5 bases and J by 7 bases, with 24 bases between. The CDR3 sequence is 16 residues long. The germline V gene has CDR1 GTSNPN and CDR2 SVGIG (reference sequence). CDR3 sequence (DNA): TGTGCCTGGTCCCAGAGGCCGGGGCAGGGTCTTAATGAGCAGTTCTTC. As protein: CAWSQRPGQGLNEQFF.